This is a list of T cell receptor beta chains from one sample in a study of identical twins. TCRdb re-derived calls from the 5' RACE reads in MiXCR, one entry per CDR3 protein. Of about 490,000 distinct CDR3 sequences in the sample, nearly 15% were seen once. In addition, the sample was reused for a study of yellow fever vaccine responses in identical twins.

The specimen was CD4+ T cells sorted from blood. The source of these receptors is a young woman in good health. The CDR3 runs from the conserved cysteine through the conserved F or W. The D gene is left open where the match is weak. Some rows mark clone size as missing; the rest say once, few, many or name a class of expanded clone.

TGTGCCAGCAGTTACCCAGAGACAGGGGGGGTCCAAGAGACCCAGTACTTC CASSYPETGGVQETQYF TRBD1 TRBJ2-5 TRBV6-8 .
TGTGCCAGCAGCATCCGGGACAGGGTTTTAGATACGCAGTATTTT CASSIRDRVLDTQYF TRBD1 TRBJ2-3 TRBV7-8 .
TGTGCCACCAGTCTTTCGACAGGGCGGTACAATGAGCAGTTCTTC CATSLSTGRYNEQFF TRBD1 TRBJ2-1 TRBV24-1 many
TGTGCCAGCAGGACCGAAGCGGGAGCATCCAATGAGCAGTTCTTC CASRTEAGASNEQFF TRBD2 TRBJ2-1 TRBV7-2 .
TGTGCCAGCAGTTTACTTTTGGACAGGGCAAGCTCTGGGGCCAACGTCCTGACTTTC CASSLLLDRASSGANVLTF TRBD1 TRBJ2-6 TRBV28 .
TGCAGTGCTGGGCGTGGAAACACCATATATTTT CSAGRGNTIYF . TRBJ1-3 TRBV20-1 few
TGTGCCAGCACCGGGGGACAGGGTTTTTCACCCCTCCACTTT CASTGGQGFSPLHF TRBD1 TRBJ1-6 TRBV12-3/TRBV12-4 .
TGTGCCACCAGCAGAGAGAGTCAGATGAACACTGAAGCTTTCTTT CATSRESQMNTEAFF . TRBJ1-1 TRBV15 few
TGTGCCAGCAGCTGGGCTAGCGGGAGCGGCGAGCAGTTCTTC CASSWASGSGEQFF TRBD2 TRBJ2-1 TRBV9 few
TGTGCCACCAGTGATTTGCAGGGGGTAGGGCAGCCCCAGCATTTT CATSDLQGVGQPQHF TRBD1 TRBJ1-5 TRBV24-1 few
TGCGCCAGCAGCTTGGACCACGAGCAGTACTTC CASSLDHEQYF . TRBJ2-7 TRBV5-1 .
TGTGCCAGCATCCCCGGACAGGGGGCCTTCGCCAGCTCTGGGGCCAACGTCCTGACTTTC CASIPGQGAFASSGANVLTF TRBD1 TRBJ2-6 TRBV28 .
TGCAGTGCTAGATTGGGTGTTGGGCCCCAGCATTTT CSARLGVGPQHF . TRBJ1-5 TRBV20-1 .
TGTGCCAGCAGCCCCTTAGGTATTGGGGCCAACGTCCTGACTTTC CASSPLGIGANVLTF . TRBJ2-6 TRBV11-2 few
TGCGCCAGCAGCTTGGGGGCTAGCGGGGGGCCCCAAGAGACCCAGTACTTC CASSLGASGGPQETQYF TRBD2 TRBJ2-5 TRBV5-1 .
TGTGCCAGCAGCTTAGCGGGAGTGGGCGCTGAGCAGTTCTTC CASSLAGVGAEQFF . TRBJ2-1 TRBV7-9 few
TGCAGTGCTAAGTCCGAGGCTAGCTCCTACGAGCAGTACTTC CSAKSEASSYEQYF . TRBJ2-7 TRBV20-1 .
TGTGCCAGCAGTCTTGGACAGGGAAAGGATACGCAGTATTTT CASSLGQGKDTQYF TRBD1 TRBJ2-3 TRBV6-1 few
TGCAGTGCTAGAGTGCCGTTCACAGATACGCAGTATTTT CSARVPFTDTQYF . TRBJ2-3 TRBV20-1 many
TGTGCCAGCACGGGGGGGCCGGTATACAATGAGCAGTTCTTC CASTGGPVYNEQFF TRBD2 TRBJ2-1 TRBV27 .
TGCAGTGCGAGCGAAGCGGGGGGACAGTGGGGCAAAAACATTCAGTACTTC CSASEAGGQWGKNIQYF TRBD2 TRBJ2-4 TRBV20-1 .
TGTGCCAGCAGGCCCCAGGTTTTCAGCACAGATACGCAGTATTTT CASRPQVFSTDTQYF . TRBJ2-3 TRBV7-9 few
TGTGCCAGCAGCCGGTTGACAGGGGGATGGACTGAAGCTTTCTTT CASSRLTGGWTEAFF TRBD1 TRBJ1-1 TRBV14 .
TGTGCCAGCAGTTACAGGGTCACCTACAATGAGCAGTTCTTC CASSYRVTYNEQFF . TRBJ2-1 TRBV6-5 few
TGTGCCAGCAGTCCTCAGGACTCTGGGCCCTACAATGAGCAGTTCTTC CASSPQDSGPYNEQFF . TRBJ2-1 TRBV6-1 few
TGTGCCAGCAGCCAAGAAGGCCTAGCGGGCCTCACAGATACGCAGTATTTT CASSQEGLAGLTDTQYF TRBD2 TRBJ2-3 TRBV4-2 .